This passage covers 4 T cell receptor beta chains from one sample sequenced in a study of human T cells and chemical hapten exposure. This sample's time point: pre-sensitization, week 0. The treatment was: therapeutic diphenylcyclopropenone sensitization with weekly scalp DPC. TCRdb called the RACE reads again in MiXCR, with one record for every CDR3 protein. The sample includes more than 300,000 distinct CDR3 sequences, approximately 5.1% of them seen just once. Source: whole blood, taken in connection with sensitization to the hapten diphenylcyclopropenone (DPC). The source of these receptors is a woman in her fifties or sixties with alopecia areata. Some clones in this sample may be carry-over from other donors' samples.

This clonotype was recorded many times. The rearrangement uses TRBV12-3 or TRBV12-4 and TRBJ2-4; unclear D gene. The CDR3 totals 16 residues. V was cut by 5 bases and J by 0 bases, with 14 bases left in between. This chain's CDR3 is CASSLRTASAKNIQYF. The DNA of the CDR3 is TGTGCCAGCAGTCTTCGGACCGCCTCAGCCAAAAACATTCAGTACTTC.

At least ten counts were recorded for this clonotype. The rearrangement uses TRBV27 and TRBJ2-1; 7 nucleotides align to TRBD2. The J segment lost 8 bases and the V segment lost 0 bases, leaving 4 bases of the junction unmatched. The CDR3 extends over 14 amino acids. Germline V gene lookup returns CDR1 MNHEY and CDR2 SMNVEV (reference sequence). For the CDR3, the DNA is TGTGCCAGCAGTTTATCGGTGACTAGCTATGAGCAGTTCTTC. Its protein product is CASSLSVTSYEQFF.

CDR3 in DNA: TGTGCCAGCAGTTTAGTTGACAGCAGGAACACTGAAGCTTTCTTT. It yields the protein CASSLVDSRNTEAFF. The rearrangement joins TRBV28 to TRBJ1-1; D is possibly TRBD1 (5 bases). Germline-derived CDR1 and CDR2 are MDHEN and SYDVKM. Trimming shortened V by 2 bases and J by 1 base, and 11 bases separated the two germline ends. This CDR3 has 15 amino acids. Combining the CDR3 with reference TRBV28 and TRBJ1-1 gives the whole variable domain DVKVTQSSRYLVKRTGEKVFLECVQDMDHENMFWYRQDPGLGLRLIYFSYDVKMKEKGDIPEGYSVSREKKERFSLILESASTNQTSMYLCASSLVDSRNTEAFFGQGTRLTVV.

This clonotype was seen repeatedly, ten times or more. CDR3 DNA sequence: TGTGCCAGCAGCCACAGTCACCAGGGATACTATGGCTACACCTTC. Translation: CASSHSHQGYYGYTF. This chain links TRBV14 with TRBJ1-2; D possibly corresponds to TRBD1 (5 bases). This CDR3 is 15 amino acids long. Trimming removed 3 bases from V and 3 bases from J, with 14 bases in between. Per the germline V gene, CDR1 is SGHDN and CDR2 is FVKESK.